The clone carrying this TCR beta chain has ten or more counts. Its antigen is as yet unknown. This CDR3 is 16 amino acids long. V lost 0 bases and J 3 bases, leaving 14 bases between the germline ends. TCRdb recomputed calls from the reads with MiXCR, one row per CDR3 protein. The table shows approximately 990,000 distinct CDR3 sequences, with approximately 31% occurring only once. This sample was taken from a study of T cell repertoires in cytomegalovirus infection. This rearrangement joins TRBV12-3 or TRBV12-4 to TRBJ1-2; tentative D call: TRBD1 (6 bases). This receptor was taken from a human donor in good health (CMV status not recorded). Some clones in this sample may be carry-over from other donors' samples. The sample consisted of cultured CD8+ T cells from PBMCs, taken from culture after CMV antigen stimulation. The CDR3 sequence: CASSLALYRVDYGYTF. The DNA of the CDR3 is TGTGCCAGCAGTTTAGCCCTGTACAGGGTTGACTATGGCTACACCTTC.